Listed here are 14 T cell receptor beta chains from one sample, sequenced in a study of cytomegalovirus exposure and HLA in healthy donors (dated by TCRdb to about 2017). Receptor libraries were prepared by the immunoSEQ multiplex PCR assay. The multiplex PCR relied on a mix of 60 forward primers for TCR Vbeta segments and 13 reverse primers for TCR Jbeta segments. The clones in this table, taken by TCRdb from immuneACCESS, are in-frame only. Not every clone is retained; where verified, under half of the shortfall comes from an unresolved V gene, and the cause of the rest is unknown. This sample is represented by around 100,000 clones; roughly two thirds of them were singletons. The top ten clones comprise 2% to 2.5% of the sample. Sequenced material: PBMCs. The receptor set was obtained from a woman aged 30 to 39 in good health and CMV-seronegative.

This clone has a handful of counts. This chain links TRBV28 with TRBJ2-3; D perhaps matches TRBD1 (5 bases). From germline, CDR1 is MDHEN and CDR2 SYDVKM. The CDR3 loop spans 14 amino acids. V shed 3 bases and J shed 4 bases, with 11 bases lying between them. The CDR3 loop is CASSFLGLADTQYF. CDR3 DNA: TGTGCCAGCAGTTTCTTGGGGCTGGCAGATACGCAGTATTTT.

CDR3 amino acids: CASSGDSTRYSWQYF. In DNA, the CDR3 is TGTGCCAGCAGTGGAGACAGTACTCGCTATTCGTGGCAGTACTTC. V and J are TRBV2 and TRBJ2-7, with D maybe TRBD1 (5 bases). Trimming removed 4 bases at V and 9 bases at J, with 22 bases between. CDR1 and CDR2 (germline): SNHLY, FYNNEI. CDR3 length: 15 residues.

The chain recombines TRBV7-2 with TRBJ1-4; TRBD1 might be the D (5 bases). CDR3 length: 14 amino acids. V was trimmed by 3 bases and J by 6 bases, leaving 11 bases between them. CDR1 SGHTA and CDR2 FQGNSA come from the germline V gene. The DNA of the CDR3 is TGTGCCAGCAGCTTGGACACGGGCTATGAAAAACTGTTTTTT. Its protein product is CASSLDTGYEKLFF.

V usage is TRBV7-6 and J usage is TRBJ2-1; D gene uncertain. The V gene lost 1 base and the J gene lost 15 bases, with 16 bases spanning the gap. The CDR3 spans 13 residues. Looked up from germline, CDR1 is SGHVS and CDR2 is FNYEAQ. The CDR3, as DNA: TGTGCCAGCAGCTTAGAGTTGGGCCTTCCACCGTTCTTC. Translated, it gives CASSLELGLPPFF.

The chain has TRBV7-9 and TRBJ2-3; possible D gene TRBD2, 6 bases. The germline CDR1 and CDR2 sequences are SEHNR and FQNEAQ (reference sequence). V dropped 6 bases and J dropped 14 bases, with 18 bases sitting between them. The CDR3 consists of 12 residues. CDR3 nucleotides: TGTGCCAGCAGGCCCGGGACTTCTACCCTGTATTTT. This sequence encodes CASRPGTSTLYF.

This sequence joins TRBV2 and TRBJ2-2; TRBD2 is a possible D gene (5 bases). This CDR3 region has 12 residues. Between the trimmed V and J ends, which lost 4 bases and 8 bases, there was a span of 8 bases. CDR1 SNHLY and CDR2 FYNNEI come from the germline V gene. The CDR3 DNA is TGTGCCAGCAGTGTTAGAGGGGGGGAGCTGTTTTTT. Its translation: CASSVRGGELFF.

This clone was seen only a few times. The chain couples TRBV10-1 to TRBJ1-4; 10 positions agree with TRBD1. CDR1 and CDR2 from the germline V gene are WNHNN and SYGVQD (reference sequence). This CDR3 region has 15 residues. The trim removed 6 bases at V and 3 bases at J, leaving 4 bases unmatched. The DNA of the CDR3 is TGCGCCAGCAGCCGGACAGGGGGGCCTAATGAAAAACTGTTTTTT. Its translation: CASSRTGGPNEKLFF.

The CDR3 coding sequence is TGTGCCAGCAGCCCCCGGGACAGGGGGCGCCAAGCCTCGACAGATACGCAGTATTTT. As protein: CASSPRDRGRQASTDTQYF. The rearrangement uses TRBV7-9 and TRBJ2-3, with 12 bases matching TRBD1. V lost 5 bases, J lost 3 bases, and 15 bases stayed unmatched. The CDR3 is 19 amino acids. In germline, CDR1 is SEHNR, CDR2 FQNEAQ (reference sequence). Full variable domain (rest looked up from reference TRBV7-9 and TRBJ2-3): DTGVSQNPRHKITKRGQNVTFRCDPISEHNRLYWYRQTLGQGPEFLTYFQNEAQLEKSRLLSDRFSAERPKGSFSTLEIQRTEQGDSAMYLCASSPRDRGRQASTDTQYFGPGTRLTVL.

The chain employs TRBV5-6 and TRBJ2-7; 7 nucleotides match TRBD1. CDR1 and CDR2 (germline): SGHDT, YYEEEE. The CDR3 is made up of 15 amino acids. V shed 4 bases and J 2 bases; nucleotides not matched to a gene: 9. The CDR3 nucleotides read TGTGCCAGCAGCGCGGAACGACAGGGTACCTACGAGCAGTACTTC. Its translation is CASSAERQGTYEQYF. The variable domain in full, with the rest retrieved from reference TRBV5-6 and TRBJ2-7, is DAGVTQSPTHLIKTRGQQVTLRCSPKSGHDTVSWYQQALGQGPQFIFQYYEEEERQRGNFPDRFSGHQFPNYSSELNVNALLLGDSALYLCASSAERQGTYEQYFGPGTRLTVT.

The gene calls are TRBV7-9 and TRBJ1-1, with 8 bases identical to TRBD1. The J segment lost 5 bases and the V segment lost 1 base, leaving 9 bases of the junction unmatched. Germline assignment: CDR1 SEHNR and CDR2 FQNEAQ (reference sequence). The CDR3 covers 16 residues. The DNA of the CDR3 is TGTGCCAGCAGCTTAGTACCCTGGACAGGGAGAACTGAAGCTTTCTTT. Translating it yields CASSLVPWTGRTEAFF.

J is TRBJ1-1 and V is TRBV28, with D perhaps matching TRBD1 (5 bases). Germline loops: CDR1 MDHEN, CDR2 SYDVKM. Trimming removed 3 bases at V and 1 base at J, with 18 bases between. The CDR3 is 17 amino acids. CDR3 amino acids: CASSLGSGLNQNTEAFF. CDR3 bases: TGTGCCAGCAGTTTGGGTTCAGGGCTTAACCAGAACACTGAAGCTTTCTTT.

This clone was detected a few times. The chain joins TRBV18 to TRBJ2-5, with 10 positions matching TRBD2. The J call may not be correct, given that the DNA end is closer to TRBJ2-7. Germline V gene lookup returns CDR1 KGHSH and CDR2 LQKENI. This CDR3 region has 14 residues. The CDR3 loop is CASSPTASGSEQYF. CDR3 nucleotides: TGTGCCAGCTCACCTACAGCTAGCGGGAGCGAGCAGTACTTC.

V usage is TRBV2 and J usage is TRBJ1-3; D is possibly TRBD1 (5 bases). Germline CDR1 reads SNHLY; CDR2 reads FYNNEI. With 8 bases removed from V and 2 bases from J, the gap between germline ends came to 13 bases. The CDR3 loop spans 14 amino acids. CDR3 nucleotide sequence: TGTGCCAGCTCTGGAGGGGCAACTGGAAACACCATATATTTT. Translated, it gives CASSGGATGNTIYF.

The chain is built from TRBV9 and TRBJ1-1; a possible D gene is TRBD1 (6 bases). There are 17 residues in the CDR3. Germline V gene sequence: CDR1 SGDLS, CDR2 YYNGEE. Trimming removed 3 bases from V and 1 base from J, with 19 bases in between. CDR3 nucleotides: TGTGCCAGCAGCGCCAGCCTGCAGGGGATATGGAACACTGAAGCTTTCTTT. It specifies CASSASLQGIWNTEAFF.